These T cell receptor beta chains were read from a single sample in a study of cytomegalovirus exposure and HLA in healthy donors. Here immunoSEQ multiplex PCR was the method, and the copy in TCRdb shows in-frame clones only, minus some. The sample yields about 180,000 clones, more than 75% seen once. Sequencing was done on a sample of PBMCs. The receptors derive from a man between 35 and 55 years old in good health and CMV-seronegative. Both conserved end residues are part of each CDR3. A D gene is named only where the DNA matches it firmly. Size is omitted from some rows. Given values are once, few, many or a class for expanded clones.

d_gene	v_gene	abundance	j_gene	CDR3nt	CDR3aa
TRBD1	TRBV9	-	TRBJ2-2	TGTGCCAGCAGCCCGGGACAGGGGAACACCGGGGAGCTGTTTTTT	CASSPGQGNTGELFF
TRBD1	TRBV4-1	-	TRBJ1-5	TGCGCCAGCAGCCAAGAGGGACAGGGAGTGCAGCCCCAGCATTTT	CASSQEGQGVQPQHF
TRBD2	TRBV5-6	-	TRBJ2-3	TGTGCCAGCAGCCCCTACCGGGAGCGGGGGGGCATAGATACGCAGTATTTT	CASSPYRERGGIDTQYF
TRBD2	TRBV7-3	-	TRBJ2-1	TGTGCCAGCAGCTCAAGCGGGGTAGCCTACAATGAGCAGTTCTTC	CASSSSGVAYNEQFF
TRBD2	TRBV2	-	TRBJ2-2	TGTGCCAGCAGGACACGGGGGGTCGGCGGGGAGCTGTTTTTT	CASRTRGVGGELFF
-	TRBV30	-	TRBJ2-2	TGTGCCTGGAGTGTACGGAGGGTCCCGAACACCGGGGAGCTGTTTTTT	CAWSVRRVPNTGELFF
-	TRBV7-3	-	TRBJ2-5	TGTGCCAGCAGTTTGGGGGCGAGAGAGACCCAGTACTTC	CASSLGARETQYF
TRBD1	TRBV11-3	few	TRBJ2-5	TGTGCCAGCAGCTACAGGGGGCGGCAAGAGACCCAGTACTTC	CASSYRGRQETQYF
TRBD1	TRBV28	-	TRBJ1-3	TGTGCCATCTCTCAAGACAGGGATGGAAACACCATATATTTT	CAISQDRDGNTIYF
-	TRBV9	-	TRBJ1-2	TGTGCCAGCAGCGTAGACCAAGGGGGTAGTGGCTACACCTTC	CASSVDQGGSGYTF
TRBD1	TRBV18	-	TRBJ1-1	TGTGCCAGCTCACCCTATGGACAGGGTAGAGAAGCTTTCTTT	CASSPYGQGREAFF
TRBD2	TRBV29-1	-	TRBJ2-3	TGCAGCGTTTATAATAGCGGGGGGGCCACAGATACGCAGTATTTT	CSVYNSGGATDTQYF
TRBD1	TRBV9	-	TRBJ1-3	TGTGCCAGCAGCATCTCCGACCCTCAGGGGGCCACTGGAAACACCATATATTTT	CASSISDPQGATGNTIYF
-	TRBV7-9	-	TRBJ2-2	TGTGCCAGCAGCTCGGGACTTTCCGGGGGCGGGGAGCTGTTTTTT	CASSSGLSGGGELFF
-	TRBV7-4	-	TRBJ1-5	TGTGCCAGCAGCCCAGCGGGGGGCCGCTCTTATAGCAATCAGCCCCAGCATTTT	CASSPAGGRSYSNQPQHF
TRBD2	TRBV9	-	TRBJ2-6	TGTGCCAGCAGCGGAGAGGCGACTAGCTCCGGGGCCAACGTCCTGACTTTC	CASSGEATSSGANVLTF
-	TRBV18	-	TRBJ1-2	TGTGCCAGCTCACCACTTCAGGAAAATTATGGCTACACCTTC	CASSPLQENYGYTF
TRBD1	TRBV4-2	-	TRBJ1-5	TGTGCCAGCAGCCAGCCCGACAGGGTGAATCAGCCCCAGCATTTT	CASSQPDRVNQPQHF
TRBD1	TRBV6-5	-	TRBJ1-5	TGTGCCAGCAGTGTCGACAGGGGCGGCAATCAGCCCCAGCATTTT	CASSVDRGGNQPQHF
TRBD1	TRBV27	-	TRBJ1-6	TGTGCCAGCAGTTCCCGGACAGGGTGGAATTCACCCCTCCACTTT	CASSSRTGWNSPLHF
-	TRBV25-1	-	TRBJ2-5	TGTGCCAGCAGTGTCGGTGGGTCTAGCGAGACCCAGTACTTC	CASSVGGSSETQYF
TRBD1	TRBV30	-	TRBJ2-7	TGTGCCTGGAGCCCGGGACAGGGGGCTTACGAGCAGTACTTC	CAWSPGQGAYEQYF
TRBD1	TRBV4-1	-	TRBJ1-4	TGCGCCAGCAGCCAAGGGGACAGATCAAATGAAAAACTGTTTTTT	CASSQGDRSNEKLFF
TRBD1	TRBV28	-	TRBJ2-5	TGTGCCAGCAGTTTAGCAGGGGGCCGGGAGACCCAGTACTTC	CASSLAGGRETQYF
TRBD2	TRBV9	-	TRBJ2-1	TGTGCCAGCAGCGTAGCGAGCGGGGGCTCCTACAATGAGCAGTTCTTC	CASSVASGGSYNEQFF
TRBD2	TRBV7-8	-	TRBJ2-1	TGTGCCAGCAGCTTAGCTACCAGCGGGGCCTACAATGAGCAGTTCTTC	CASSLATSGAYNEQFF
TRBD2	TRBV4-2	-	TRBJ2-1	TGTGCCAGCAGCCAGGGGACTAGCGGGGGGGCCGAAGAGCAGTTCTTC	CASSQGTSGGAEEQFF
-	TRBV5-1	-	TRBJ2-3	TGCGCCAGCAGCTTGAGGCTAACTACTGTCGCAGATACGCAGTATTTT	CASSLRLTTVADTQYF
TRBD1	TRBV5-1	-	TRBJ1-1	TGCGCCAGCAGCGAGGGACAGGGGAACACTGAAGCTTTCTTT	CASSEGQGNTEAFF
-	TRBV7-2	few	TRBJ1-2	TGTGCCAGCAGCTTGGGTTGGGTGCCTAGAGGGGGCTACACCTTC	CASSLGWVPRGGYTF
TRBD1	TRBV28	-	TRBJ2-7	TGTGCCAGCAGTTCCCCGGGACAGGGTTCGGGCGAGCAGTACTTC	CASSSPGQGSGEQYF
TRBD2	TRBV11-1	-	TRBJ2-1	TGTGCCAGCAGGGGGGGGGTTGGTAGTATAGGCAATGAGCAGTTCTTC	CASRGGVGSIGNEQFF
TRBD1	TRBV6-5	-	TRBJ2-6	TGTGCCAGCGGGGACAGGGACTCTGGGGCCAACGTCCTGACTTTC	CASGDRDSGANVLTF
-	TRBV5-1	-	TRBJ2-1	TGCGCCAGCAGCCACGACTTCGGCGAGCAGTTCTTC	CASSHDFGEQFF
TRBD1	TRBV30	-	TRBJ1-6	TGTGCCTGGGCTCGGACAGGGGTAATGAATTCACCCCTCCACTTT	CAWARTGVMNSPLHF